This TCR beta chain is drawn from a study of blood T cell repertoires in COVID-19. The assay was immunoSEQ multiplex PCR, and TCRdb's table has in-frame clones only and misses some. The sample holds almost 200,000 clones, about 85% seen once. CDR3 length: 15 residues. Germline CDR1 reads LNHNV; CDR2 reads YYDKDF (reference sequence). Trimming stripped 3 bases from V and 0 bases from J, with 11 bases between. The rearrangement links TRBV15 to TRBJ1-1; tentative D call: TRBD1 (6 bases). The specimen sequenced was peripheral blood. The receptor was derived from a man between 60 and 70 years old with COVID-19, enrolled during active disease. CDR3 in amino acids: CATSRVQGVNTEAFF. As DNA, the CDR3 is TGTGCCACCAGCAGGGTACAGGGCGTGAACACTGAAGCTTTCTTT.